This passage covers 11 T cell receptor beta chains from one sample sequenced in a study of T-cell memory formation after mild COVID-19. TCRdb processed the 5' RACE reads anew with MiXCR; each CDR3 protein has one entry. The top ten hold around 13% of the sample, which has approximately 570,000 distinct CDR3 sequences, more than 15% seen once. The specimen sequenced was PBMCs or a T cell subset sorted from them (not recorded which). These receptors all stem from an adult woman who had mild COVID-19 (a few samples of this study predate the infection). Cell type and time point are not known.

J is TRBJ2-3 and V is TRBV5-1, with 7 bases that match TRBD2. In germline, CDR1 is SGHRS, CDR2 YFSETQ. V lost 5 bases to trimming and J lost 6 bases; unmatched junction nucleotides: 6. The CDR3 has 13 residues. DNA for the CDR3: TGCGCCAGCAGTAGACTAGCTAAGGATACGCAGTATTTT. Protein sequence: CASSRLAKDTQYF.

The rearrangement uses TRBV7-2 and TRBJ2-5, with D possibly being TRBD1 or TRBD2 (5 bases each). This CDR3 has 14 amino acids. CDR1 and CDR2 from the germline V gene are SGHTA and FQGNSA. The ends were cut back, 5 bases at V and 2 bases at J, with 12 bases in the middle. The CDR3 DNA is TGTGCCAGCAGCGGCCCGGGACGGCAAGAGACCCAGTACTTC. This gives the protein CASSGPGRQETQYF.

This chain joins TRBV12-3 or TRBV12-4 and TRBJ1-2; a weak D match, TRBD1 (5 bases). The CDR3 has 14 residues. V lost 8 bases, J lost 4 bases, and 17 bases lay in between. The CDR3 protein is CASSIREGSYGYTF. In DNA form, the CDR3 reads TGTGCCAGCTCTATCAGGGAAGGGTCCTATGGCTACACCTTC.

The V call is TRBV4-1, the J call TRBJ2-3, with no clear D. The CDR3 sequence is 14 residues long. Trimming removed 3 bases at V and 0 bases at J, with 7 bases between. The germline gives CDR1 MGHRA, CDR2 YSYEKL. The CDR3 region is CASSHLLSTDTQYF. CDR3 coding DNA: TGCGCCAGCAGCCATCTACTTAGCACAGATACGCAGTATTTT.

This chain joins TRBV3-1 and TRBJ2-5; tentatively, D is TRBD1 (6 bases). CDR3 size: 15 residues. V lost 4 bases to trimming and J lost 5 bases, with 17 bases between them. Germline V gene sequence: CDR1 LGHDT, CDR2 YNNKEL (reference sequence). CDR3 amino acids: CASSPGTNPKETQYF. The CDR3 nucleotides are TGTGCCAGCAGCCCAGGGACAAACCCCAAGGAGACCCAGTACTTC.

This rearrangement joins TRBV7-9 to TRBJ1-1; tentative D call: TRBD1 (6 bases). This CDR3 comprises 14 residues. Germline-derived CDR1 and CDR2 are SEHNR and FQNEAQ (reference sequence). V lost 6 bases, J lost 3 bases, and 14 bases lay in between. The CDR3 region has the DNA TGTGCCAGCAGTTCAACAGGGTATTACACTGAAGCTTTCTTT. Translated, it gives CASSSTGYYTEAFF.

In its sample, this clonotype was seen many times. The V gene is TRBV18, the J gene TRBJ2-3; TRBD2 matches at 12 bases. This CDR3 has 16 residues. Germline V gives CDR1 KGHSH, CDR2 LQKENI. V lost 3 bases, J lost 2 bases, and 3 bases stayed unmatched. The CDR3 spells CASSPTSGSITDTQYF. In DNA form, the CDR3 reads TGTGCCAGCTCACCGACTAGCGGGAGTATCACAGATACGCAGTATTTT.

The CDR3 nucleotides are TGTGCCAGCAGCTTAGAACCCCTAGCGGGAGAGTACAATGAGCAGTTCTTC. As protein: CASSLEPLAGEYNEQFF. V and J are TRBV11-3 and TRBJ2-1; 10 nucleotides line up with TRBD2. Germline loops: CDR1 SGHNT, CDR2 YENEEA. Trimming took 0 bases from V and 4 from J; bases not matched to a gene: 6. The CDR3 contains 17 residues.

V is TRBV12-3 or TRBV12-4 and J is TRBJ1-2, with 7 bases matching TRBD1. The CDR3 loop spans 14 amino acids. Unmatched junction bases numbered 7, after V lost 7 bases and J lost 2 bases. The CDR3 region has the DNA TGTGCCAGCAATCGACAGGGTAGAAACTATGGCTACACCTTC. Its translation is CASNRQGRNYGYTF.

The chain links TRBV6-5 to TRBJ2-7; 10 bases map to TRBD1. The CDR3 runs 16 residues. Unmatched junction bases numbered 11, after V lost 5 bases and J lost 4 bases. The V gene's germline CDR1 is MNHEY and CDR2 SVGAGI. CDR3 DNA sequence: TGTGCCAGCAGTACCCCTTCGAGACAGGGGGCATACGAGCAGTACTTC. This codes for CASSTPSRQGAYEQYF.

This clonotype was observed a few times. The chain joins TRBV6-5 to TRBJ2-3, with D perhaps matching TRBD1 (5 bases). CDR3 length: 15 amino acids. Trimming stripped 0 bases from V and 4 bases from J, with 11 bases between. Germline CDR1 and CDR2: MNHEY and SVGAGI. For the CDR3, the DNA is TGTGCCAGCAGTTACTCAGGGGTAGGGGCAGATACGCAGTATTTT. Protein sequence: CASSYSGVGADTQYF.